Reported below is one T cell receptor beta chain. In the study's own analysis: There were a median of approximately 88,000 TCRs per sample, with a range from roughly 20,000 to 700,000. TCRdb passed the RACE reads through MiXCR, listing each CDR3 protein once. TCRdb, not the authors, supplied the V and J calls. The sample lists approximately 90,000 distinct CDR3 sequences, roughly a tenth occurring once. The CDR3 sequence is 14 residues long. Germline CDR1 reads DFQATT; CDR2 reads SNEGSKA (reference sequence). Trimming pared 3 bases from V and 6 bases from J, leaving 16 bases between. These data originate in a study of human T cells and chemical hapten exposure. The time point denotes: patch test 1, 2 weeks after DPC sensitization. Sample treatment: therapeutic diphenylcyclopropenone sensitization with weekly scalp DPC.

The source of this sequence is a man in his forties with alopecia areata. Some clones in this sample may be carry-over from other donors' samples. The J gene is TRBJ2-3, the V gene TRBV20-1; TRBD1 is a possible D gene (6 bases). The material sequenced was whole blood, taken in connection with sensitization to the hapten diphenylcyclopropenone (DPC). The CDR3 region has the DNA TGCAGTGCTAGGGACCCAAGGGGGATGGATACGCAGTATTTT. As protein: CSARDPRGMDTQYF.